Each of the 19 T cell receptor beta chains below was sequenced from the same sample in a study of spatial heterogeneity in lung cancer. Time point given: blood at routine non-recurrence follow-up after resection. TCRdb independently ran MiXCR on the 5' RACE reads; one entry per CDR3 protein. Of about 10,000 distinct CDR3 sequences in the sample, roughly a tenth were seen once. Sequenced material: PBMCs, taken at follow-up. Every receptor here comes from a female donor with early-stage non-small cell lung cancer.

This clonotype was detected only a few times. The rearrangement joins TRBV12-3 or TRBV12-4 to TRBJ1-2; D may be TRBD1 (6 bases). Between the trimmed V and J ends, which lost 5 bases and 2 bases, there was a span of 9 bases. The CDR3 is 13 residues long. DNA of the CDR3: TGTGCCAGCAGTCGGACAGTGAACTATGGCTACACCTTC. It codes for CASSRTVNYGYTF.

This clonotype was counted ten times or more. The chain couples TRBV6-1 to TRBJ2-7, with TRBD2 matching 12 bases. Germline loops: CDR1 MNHNS, CDR2 SASEGT. This CDR3 spans 18 amino acids. V lost 6 bases, J lost 0 bases, and 12 bases stayed unmatched. CDR3 coding DNA: TGTGCCAGCAGCCGATCGACCCGGACTAGCGGGGACTCCTACGAGCAGTACGTC. This sequence encodes CASSRSTRTSGDSYEQYV.

This chain joins TRBV20-1 and TRBJ2-3; D is possibly TRBD1 (6 bases). The ends were cut back, 6 bases at V and 2 bases at J, with 18 bases in the middle. The CDR3 is 15 amino acids. Looked up from germline, CDR1 is DFQATT and CDR2 is SNEGSKA (reference sequence). CDR3 coding DNA: TGCAGTGCCAACTATCAGGACAGCCCCACAGATACGCAGTATTTT. It yields the protein CSANYQDSPTDTQYF.

The chain combines TRBV5-1 with TRBJ2-2; 7 bases align to TRBD2. V dropped 4 bases and J dropped 4; count of bases not matched to a gene: 10. CDR1 is SGHRS and CDR2 is YFSETQ in the germline V gene. The CDR3 is made up of 16 amino acids. The CDR3 DNA reads as TGCGCCAGCAGCAGGACCGGGACTATAGGCACCGGGGAGCTGTTTTTT. Encoded protein: CASSRTGTIGTGELFF.

This clonotype has ten or more counts. The V and J genes are TRBV5-1 and TRBJ1-4; no clear D. Germline CDR1 and CDR2: SGHRS and YFSETQ. The germline V and J ends were trimmed by 4 bases and 5 bases, with 9 bases remaining between them. This CDR3 comprises 13 residues. CDR3 sequence (DNA): TGCGCCAGCAGCGCCGGAAGGAATGAAAAACTGTTTTTT. It translates to CASSAGRNEKLFF.

This clonotype has ten or more counts. V usage is TRBV28 and J usage is TRBJ2-5, with D uncertain. V lost 5 bases to trimming and J lost 5 bases, with 12 bases between them. CDR3 size: 13 residues. CDR1 and CDR2 from the germline V gene are MDHEN and SYDVKM. The CDR3 nucleotides are TGTGCCAGCAGTCCCTTGCCGAGGGAGACCCAGTACTTC. Its protein product is CASSPLPRETQYF.

The sample holds many counts of this clonotype. The chain couples TRBV7-6 to TRBJ2-7; D is undetermined. Germline CDR1 is SGHVS and CDR2 is FNYEAQ. Trimming stripped 5 bases from V and 5 bases from J, with 16 bases between. The CDR3 is made up of 14 amino acids. The CDR3 DNA follows: TGTGCCAGCAGCCCGACCTATGGTCTCGACGAGCAGTACTTC. It codes for CASSPTYGLDEQYF.

The table lists this clonotype with many counts. This chain uses TRBV15 with TRBJ2-1; D ambiguous. Per germline, CDR1 LNHNV and CDR2 YYDKDF (reference sequence). Trimming removed 0 bases from V and 11 bases from J, with 14 bases in between. This CDR3 spans 14 amino acids. The CDR3: CATSRDPISTKQFF. The CDR3 DNA reads as TGTGCCACCAGCAGAGATCCCATTTCGACGAAGCAGTTCTTC.

This clonotype was picked up many times. The chain joins TRBV12-3 or TRBV12-4 to TRBJ2-2; 7 positions agree with TRBD1. The CDR3 totals 15 residues. Trimming took 3 bases from V and 8 from J; bases not matched to a gene: 9. CDR3 protein: CASSFDRVSMGELFF. The CDR3, as DNA: TGTGCCAGCAGTTTTGACAGGGTGTCAATGGGGGAGCTGTTTTTT.

This clonotype occurred many times. This sequence joins TRBV5-1 and TRBJ2-1, with 9 bases lining up with TRBD1. This CDR3 is 17 amino acids long. From germline, CDR1 is SGHRS and CDR2 YFSETQ. V lost 4 bases and J lost 2; bases outside the gene matches: 10. The CDR3 region has the DNA TGCGCCAGCAGCACGTCCGGGACAGGGTTAACCTACAATGAGCAGTTCTTC. Its translation is CASSTSGTGLTYNEQFF.

This clonotype was observed many times. The genes are TRBV5-4 and TRBJ2-1; D not resolved. Deletions cut 0 bases from V and 6 bases from J, with 7 bases between. In germline, CDR1 is SGHNT, CDR2 YYREEE (reference sequence). There are 13 residues in the CDR3. The DNA for the CDR3 is TGTGCCAGCAGCTTGGCGGCTGGCAATGAGCAGTTCTTC. This translates into CASSLAAGNEQFF.

This clonotype was recorded at least ten times. The rearrangement links TRBV28 to TRBJ1-2, with D tentatively TRBD1 (6 bases). CDR3 length equals 14 residues. The germline V gene encodes CDR1 MDHEN and CDR2 SYDVKM. The V end was cut by 4 bases, the J end by 5 bases, with 14 bases between. The CDR3 region has the DNA TGTGCCAGCAGTTCGTACAGGGTACAATATGGCTACACCTTC. This encodes CASSSYRVQYGYTF.

This clonotype appeared a few times. This chain joins TRBV10-3 and TRBJ2-1; D call uncertain. Germline V gene sequence: CDR1 ENHRY, CDR2 SYGVKD. CDR3 length: 14 residues. Trimming removed 2 bases from V and 3 bases from J, with 8 bases in between. This CDR3 reads CAISEDGYYNEQFF. The CDR3 bases are TGTGCCATCAGTGAGGACGGCTACTACAATGAGCAGTTCTTC.

This clonotype was detected ten times or more. The V gene is TRBV7-2, the J gene TRBJ2-2; no definite D call. Trimming removed 1 base at V and 2 bases at J, with 8 bases between. Germline-derived CDR1 and CDR2 are SGHTA and FQGNSA. The CDR3 loop spans 15 amino acids. CDR3 nucleotides: TGTGCCAGCAGCTTAGAAGCAGCAAACACCGGGGAGCTGTTTTTT. It translates to CASSLEAANTGELFF.

This clonotype was seen ten or more times. CDR3 residues: CASSLDGLPNEKLFF. DNA for the CDR3: TGTGCCAGCAGTTTGGATGGGCTCCCTAATGAAAAACTGTTTTTT. This chain uses TRBV27 with TRBJ1-4; D unresolved. Germline assignment: CDR1 MNHEY and CDR2 SMNVEV (reference sequence). Between the trimmed V and J ends, which lost 3 bases and 3 bases, there was a span of 11 bases. This CDR3 contains 15 residues.

This clonotype occurred a few times. The rearrangement uses TRBV6-1 and TRBJ2-7; either TRBD1 or TRBD2 may fit D (5 bases each). From germline, CDR1 is MNHNS and CDR2 SASEGT. The CDR3 contains 14 residues. V dropped 6 bases and J dropped 0 bases, with 12 bases sitting between them. In DNA form, the CDR3 reads TGTGCCAGCAGGCTACGGGACGGCTCCTACGAGCAGTACTTC. It translates to CASRLRDGSYEQYF.

The genes are TRBV19 and TRBJ1-6; tentative D call: TRBD1 (6 bases). The V end lost 5 bases, the J end lost 7 bases, and 15 bases lay between the germline ends. The CDR3 sequence is 15 residues long. The germline gives CDR1 LNHDA, CDR2 SQIVND (reference sequence). This CDR3 reads CASSAQGPSNSPLHF. In DNA form, the CDR3 reads TGTGCCAGTAGTGCTCAGGGGCCGAGCAATTCACCCCTCCACTTT. The full variable domain, completed using reference TRBV19 and TRBJ1-6, is DGGITQSPKYLFRKEGQNVTLSCEQNLNHDAMYWYRQDPGQGLRLIYYSQIVNDFQKGDIAEGYSVSREKKESFPLTVTSAQKNPTAFYLCASSAQGPSNSPLHFGNGTRLTVT.

This clonotype was recorded many times. The J gene is TRBJ2-5, the V gene TRBV11-2; 14 bases fit TRBD2. Per germline, CDR1 SGHAT and CDR2 FQNNGV. J was trimmed by 5 bases and V by 4 bases; bases with no gene match: 12. This CDR3 spans 18 amino acids. CDR3 residues: CASSYSGTSGGRSETQYF. CDR3 bases: TGTGCCAGCAGCTACTCCGGGACTAGCGGGGGTAGATCGGAGACCCAGTACTTC.

This clonotype was found many times. The chain carries TRBV5-1 and TRBJ1-2; D gene ambiguous. Germline CDR1 SGHRS, CDR2 YFSETQ. Trimming took 0 bases from V and 7 from J, leaving 10 bases between them. This CDR3 is built from 13 residues. The CDR3 DNA reads as TGCGCCAGCAGCTTGGAAACTGTTGGTGGCTACACCTTC. It specifies CASSLETVGGYTF.